Shown below are 17 T cell receptor beta chains from a single sample sequenced in a study of shared clonotypes between healthy human individuals. The method was immunoSEQ multiplex PCR; TCRdb's version includes in-frame clones alone and lacks a portion of them. The sample contains some 360,000 clones, around four fifths of which appear only once. Sequences were obtained from memory CD4+ T cells sorted from blood. Subset here: CD45RA-negative fraction. The receptors stem from a young man in good health.

CDR3 loop: CASSPRLLSGANVLTF. The DNA of the CDR3 is TGTGCCAGCAGTCCGCGACTTCTCTCTGGGGCCAACGTCCTGACTTTC. V usage is TRBV27 and J usage is TRBJ2-6, with unresolved D. The V gene lost 5 bases and the J gene lost 0 bases, with 11 bases spanning the gap. The CDR3 covers 16 residues. Germline CDR1 is MNHEY and CDR2 is SMNVEV (reference sequence).

This clone showed up just a few times. The chain joins TRBV10-1 to TRBJ2-2; possibly TRBD1 for D (6 bases). The CDR3 spans 15 residues. Germline CDR1 and CDR2: WNHNN and SYGVQD (reference sequence). The V end was cut by 3 bases, the J end by 4 bases, with 12 bases between. CDR3 in amino acids: CASSDPGDLTGELFF. Here the CDR3 DNA reads TGCGCCAGCAGTGACCCAGGGGACCTCACCGGGGAGCTGTTTTTT.

The chain joins TRBV10-3 to TRBJ2-3, with 8 bases identical to TRBD2. The CDR3 covers 20 residues. Germline assignment: CDR1 ENHRY and CDR2 SYGVKD. V shed 8 bases, J shed 4 bases, and the junction held 26 bases outside the gene matches. The CDR3 reads CAIAKHEGASGYPSADTQYF. The DNA for the CDR3 is TGTGCCATCGCGAAACACGAGGGCGCTAGCGGGTACCCTAGCGCAGATACGCAGTATTTT.

The chain carries TRBV6-6 and TRBJ2-5, with TRBD1 identical over 10 bases. Trimming took 2 bases from V and 5 from J; bases not matched to a gene: 8. Germline CDR1 is MNHNY and CDR2 is SVGAGI (reference sequence). CDR3 length equals 16 residues. CDR3 sequence (DNA): TGTGCCAGCAGTTACGGGGTCGACAGGGGGCTTGAGACCCAGTACTTC. This encodes CASSYGVDRGLETQYF.

The genes are TRBV5-1 and TRBJ2-7; D may be TRBD1 (6 bases). Deletions cut 0 bases from V and 5 bases from J, with 12 bases between. The CDR3 has 14 residues. The germline CDR1 and CDR2 sequences are SGHRS and YFSETQ. The CDR3, as DNA: TGCGCCAGCAGCTTGGAAGGCAGGGGTGACGAGCAGTACTTC. This codes for CASSLEGRGDEQYF.

The rearrangement joins TRBV6-1 to TRBJ2-5; 8 nucleotides align to TRBD1. Germline trimming cut 3 bases from V and 0 bases from J; bases unmatched to any gene: 3. The CDR3 runs to 15 residues. The V gene's germline CDR1 is MNHNS and CDR2 SASEGT. The CDR3 protein is CASSEDRVYQETQYF. Here the CDR3 DNA reads TGTGCCAGCAGTGAGGACAGGGTGTACCAAGAGACCCAGTACTTC.

This clone has only a few counts. The chain joins TRBV4-3 to TRBJ1-1; D gene uncertain. There are 12 residues in the CDR3. The V end was cut by 1 base, the J end by 7 bases, with 7 bases between. Germline values: CDR1 LGHNA, CDR2 YSLEER. The CDR3 loop reads CASSQGGSEAFF. In DNA, the CDR3 is TGCGCCAGCAGCCAAGGAGGCAGTGAAGCTTTCTTT.

The rearrangement uses TRBV19 and TRBJ2-1, with unresolved D. This CDR3 contains 12 residues. Per the germline V gene, CDR1 is LNHDA and CDR2 is SQIVND (reference sequence). V was shortened by 5 bases and J by 3 bases, with 5 bases between the two germline ends. The CDR3 region has the DNA TGTGCCAGTAGTCAGCACTACAATGAGCAGTTCTTC. It codes for CASSQHYNEQFF.

A few counts support this clone. This chain connects TRBV5-1 to TRBJ2-1, with 9 nucleotides matching TRBD2. The CDR3 is made up of 15 amino acids. J was trimmed by 3 bases and V by 4 bases; bases with no gene match: 5. Germline V CDR1 and CDR2: SGHRS, YFSETQ. The CDR3: CASSPGLANYNEQFF. The CDR3 nucleotides read TGCGCCAGCAGCCCGGGACTAGCTAACTACAATGAGCAGTTCTTC.

This clone was counted a few times. The same CDR3 can be traced to other DNA sequences in this sample. The rearrangement links TRBV19 to TRBJ1-1; D is possibly TRBD1 (5 bases). V dropped 3 bases and J dropped 1 base, with 9 bases sitting between them. Germline V gives CDR1 LNHDA, CDR2 SQIVND (reference sequence). The CDR3 sequence is 14 residues long. The chain's CDR3 is CASSIQGGNTEAFF. The CDR3, as DNA: TGTGCCAGTAGTATTCAGGGAGGGAACACTGAAGCTTTCTTT.

V is TRBV5-1 and J is TRBJ2-2, with D tentatively TRBD1 (5 bases). There are 18 residues in the CDR3. Germline loops: CDR1 SGHRS, CDR2 YFSETQ. CDR3 in DNA: TGCGCTTCTCTCCCCCCCCACGCGGCCCAGGGAACAACCGGGGAGCTGTTTTTT. It encodes CASLPPHAAQGTTGELFF.

The J gene is TRBJ2-2, the V gene TRBV6-6, with D uncertain. V was clipped by 6 bases and J by 0 bases, with 14 bases between them. The CDR3 runs to 16 residues. Looked up from germline, CDR1 is MNHNY and CDR2 is SVGAGI (reference sequence). CDR3 coding DNA: TGTGCCAGCAGCCAACAGACTTCTTCGAACACCGGGGAGCTGTTTTTT. Translating it yields CASSQQTSSNTGELFF.

The chain recombines TRBV11-2 with TRBJ2-1; D is uncertain. Per the germline V gene, CDR1 is SGHAT and CDR2 is FQNNGV. Trimming pared 1 base from V and 6 bases from J, leaving 7 bases between. The CDR3 contains 13 residues. The CDR3 nucleotides are TGTGCCAGCAGCTTAGGTGTACTCAATGAGCAGTTCTTC. This codes for CASSLGVLNEQFF.

Notes on this clone: Other DNA sequences in this sample translate to the same CDR3. This chain links TRBV27 with TRBJ2-3, with D possibly TRBD1 on 5 matching bases. There are 15 residues in the CDR3. CDR1 is MNHEY and CDR2 is SMNVEV in the germline V gene (reference sequence). V gave up 6 bases and J gave up 2 bases, with 15 bases separating them. The CDR3 sequence: CASSPRRGSTDTQYF. In nucleotides, the CDR3 is TGTGCCAGCAGCCCCCGAAGGGGATCCACAGATACGCAGTATTTT.

This clone was seen more than once but under ten times. The rearrangement links TRBV30 to TRBJ1-5; no reliable D call. CDR3 length: 13 residues. V lost 0 bases, J lost 6 bases, and 9 bases lay in between. Germline CDR1 is GTSNPN and CDR2 is SVGIG (reference sequence). Here the CDR3 DNA reads TGTGCCTGGAGTGTACGAGAGGGTCAGCCCCAGCATTTT. Its translation is CAWSVREGQPQHF.

This chain joins TRBV10-3 and TRBJ2-3, with TRBD2 identical over 11 bases. V shed 2 bases and J 0 bases; nucleotides not matched to a gene: 4. CDR3 length equals 17 residues. Germline CDR1 is ENHRY and CDR2 is SYGVKD. The DNA of the CDR3 is TGTGCCATCAGTGAGCCTAGGACTAGCGGGAGCACAGATACGCAGTATTTT. This codes for CAISEPRTSGSTDTQYF.

J is TRBJ2-5 and V is TRBV28; 8 bases fit TRBD1. V dropped 7 bases and J dropped 5; count of bases not matched to a gene: 15. The CDR3 extends over 16 amino acids. The germline CDR1 and CDR2 sequences are MDHEN and SYDVKM. Here the CDR3 DNA reads TGTGCCAGCACCAGTCAGGGGGCGCTACCCGGGGAGACCCAGTACTTC. Its protein product is CASTSQGALPGETQYF.